This TCR beta chain was documented in a study of vaccination and CD4 T cells after COVID-19. Study-level background: Convalescent persons amounted to six males plus four females, two of whom were Hispanic. Cells were stimulated with overlapping spike peptide pools from SARS-CoV-2, HCoV-NL63, HCoV-OC43 and HCoV-229E.

V lost 4 bases and J lost 2; bases outside the gene matches: 2. There are 14 residues in the CDR3. Once obtained from cultured CD4+ T cells, the DNA was sequenced using the Oncomine TCR Beta short-read assay. TCRdb processed the PCR reads anew with MiXCR; each CDR3 protein has one entry. The repertoire holds roughly 20,000 distinct CDR3 sequences, with approximately 40% as singletons. Only a few counts were recorded for this clonotype. Its specificity is not known. The treatment is: approximately 10-day PBMC culture with coronavirus spike peptide pools or control peptides (ViraFEST assay). T cells were expanded with peptide pools, and expanded clonotypes were identified by TCR sequencing.

V and J are TRBV12-3 or TRBV12-4 and TRBJ1-1; TRBD1 aligns across 9 bases. The specimen comprised CD4+ T cells from blood, cultured in vitro, sampled after SARS-CoV-2 vaccination. The source is a human donor who had recovered from COVID-19. In DNA form, the CDR3 reads TGTGCCAGCAGTTGGGGACAGGGAAACACTGAAGCTTTCTTT. Its translation is CASSWGQGNTEAFF.